This entry lists 31 T cell receptor beta chains sequenced from one sample in a study of identical twins. Using its own MiXCR run on the 5' RACE reads, TCRdb lists one record per CDR3 protein. The sample shows around 250,000 distinct CDR3 sequences, around 8.8% of them seen only once. This sample was also put to use in a study of yellow fever vaccine responses in identical twins.

What was sequenced was CD8+ T cells sorted from blood. The source is a woman aged 18-30 years in good health.

The rearrangement joins TRBV7-3 to TRBJ2-2; TRBD1 is a possible D gene (6 bases). The germline V gene has CDR1 SGHTA and CDR2 FQGTGA. V gave up 4 bases and J gave up 3 bases, with 9 bases separating them. CDR3 size: 14 residues. CDR3 residues: CASSSTGYTGELFF. In DNA form, the CDR3 reads TGTGCCAGCAGCTCAACAGGGTACACCGGGGAGCTGTTTTTT.

The chain joins TRBV25-1 to TRBJ2-7; a possible D gene is TRBD1 (6 bases). Deletions cut 4 bases from V and 2 bases from J, with 9 bases between. CDR3 size: 13 residues. Germline V lookup: CDR1 MGHDK, CDR2 SYGVNS. In DNA, the CDR3 is TGTGCCAGCAGTGGGACAGCCCCCTACGAGCAGTACTTC. Translated, it gives CASSGTAPYEQYF.

This clonotype was recorded a few times. The chain couples TRBV5-4 to TRBJ2-1, with D unclear. CDR1 is SGHNT, CDR2 YYREEE, per germline (reference sequence). This CDR3 is built from 13 residues. V lost 0 bases to trimming and J lost 6 bases, with 7 bases between them. CDR3 protein: CASSLGIVNEQFF. CDR3 DNA: TGTGCCAGCAGCTTGGGTATTGTCAATGAGCAGTTCTTC.

This clonotype was seen at least ten times. V usage is TRBV7-2 and J usage is TRBJ2-3; D unclear. CDR1 and CDR2 (germline): SGHTA, FQGNSA. The CDR3 length is 15 residues. The V and J ends lost 1 base and 5 bases respectively, with 13 bases between them. In DNA form, the CDR3 reads TGTGCCAGCAGCTTAGTCGTAGGGAATCGAGATACGCAGTATTTT. Amino acids: CASSLVVGNRDTQYF.

In this sample, this clonotype turned up a few times. A junction boundary mismatches the germline segment, possibly from a read error. This chain uses TRBV12-3 or TRBV12-4 with TRBJ2-5, with TRBD2 matching over 11 bases. The CDR3 covers 14 residues. The CDR3 is CASSLAGGWETQYF. The CDR3 coding sequence is TGTGCCAGCAGTCTAGCGGGGGGTTGGGAGACCCAGTACTTC.

This clonotype appeared a few times. The chain uses TRBV24-1 and TRBJ2-5; TRBD1 is a possible D gene (6 bases). Deletions cut 2 bases from V and 5 bases from J, with 8 bases between. Per germline, CDR1 KGHDR and CDR2 SFDVKD. The CDR3 is 13 amino acids. Here the CDR3 reads CATSDSGVETQYF. The CDR3 DNA sequence: TGTGCCACCAGTGATTCAGGGGTGGAGACCCAGTACTTC.

Many counts were recorded for this clonotype. This rearrangement joins TRBV5-6 to TRBJ1-1; no clear D gene. This CDR3 region has 16 residues. Per the germline V gene, CDR1 is SGHDT and CDR2 is YYEEEE. V was trimmed by 0 bases and J by 0 bases, leaving 12 bases between them. CDR3 coding DNA: TGTGCCAGCAGCTTGGACAGAATCGTCATGAACACTGAAGCTTTCTTT. This codes for CASSLDRIVMNTEAFF.

This clonotype was counted a few times. J is TRBJ2-3 and V is TRBV12-3 or TRBV12-4, with 8 bases aligning to TRBD1. This CDR3 comprises 18 residues. The J segment lost 2 bases and the V segment lost 2 bases, leaving 12 bases of the junction unmatched. The CDR3 DNA is TGTGCCAGCAGTTTATCTTCCCCCAGGGGGCGCGTCACAGATACGCAGTATTTT. Translated, it gives CASSLSSPRGRVTDTQYF.

The V and J genes are TRBV27 and TRBJ2-5; 7 bases fit TRBD2. Germline V gene data show CDR1 as MNHEY and CDR2 as SMNVEV (reference sequence). Trimming removed 6 bases from V and 0 bases from J; junction bases left unmatched: 4. The CDR3 totals 14 residues. CDR3 protein: CASSRSGNQETQYF. In nucleotides, the CDR3 is TGTGCCAGCAGCCGAAGCGGGAACCAAGAGACCCAGTACTTC.

This clonotype was seen many times. The gene calls are TRBV27 and TRBJ1-1, with D uncertain. V was trimmed by 5 bases and J by 1 base, leaving 11 bases between them. Per the germline V gene, CDR1 is MNHEY and CDR2 is SMNVEV (reference sequence). The CDR3 is 14 amino acids. The CDR3 here is CASSPPNRNTEAFF. The CDR3 DNA reads TGTGCCAGCAGTCCACCGAACAGGAACACTGAAGCTTTCTTT.

V is TRBV4-2 and J is TRBJ2-3; D gene unclear. In germline, CDR1 is LGHNA, CDR2 YNFKEQ. The CDR3 sequence is 13 residues long. The ends were cut back, 3 bases at V and 5 bases at J, with 9 bases in the middle. CDR3 amino acids: CASSQTPGDTQYF. DNA of the CDR3: TGTGCCAGCAGCCAGACCCCAGGAGATACGCAGTATTTT.

This clonotype appeared many times. The chain's CDR3 is CAITGQGRDNEKLFF. CDR3 nucleotide sequence: TGTGCCATCACAGGACAGGGCCGCGATAATGAAAAACTGTTTTTT. The rearrangement links TRBV7-9 to TRBJ1-4, with 8 bases lining up with TRBD1. Germline values: CDR1 SEHNR, CDR2 FQNEAQ (reference sequence). CDR3 length: 15 amino acids. The J segment lost 4 bases and the V segment lost 10 bases, leaving 11 bases of the junction unmatched.

The chain employs TRBV9 and TRBJ2-2; D is unclear. The V gene lost 4 bases and the J gene lost 5 bases, with 9 bases spanning the gap. The germline gives CDR1 SGDLS, CDR2 YYNGEE. The CDR3 consists of 13 residues. CDR3 protein: CASSLSHTGELFF. The CDR3, as DNA: TGTGCCAGCAGCCTAAGCCATACCGGGGAGCTGTTTTTT.

This clonotype was seen a handful of times. J is TRBJ2-2 and V is TRBV7-9; TRBD2 matches 14 bases. CDR1 is SEHNR and CDR2 is FQNEAQ in the germline V gene (reference sequence). Unmatched junction bases numbered 13, after V lost 5 bases and J lost 5 bases. The CDR3 runs 19 residues. The CDR3 reads CASSDPGLAGVKRTGELFF. As DNA, the CDR3 is TGTGCCAGCAGCGACCCGGGACTAGCGGGAGTTAAAAGAACCGGGGAGCTGTTTTTT.

This chain joins TRBV27 and TRBJ2-5, with a tentative D call TRBD1 (7 bases). The V gene lost 3 bases and the J gene lost 2 bases, with 16 bases spanning the gap. Germline V gene data show CDR1 as MNHEY and CDR2 as SMNVEV (reference sequence). This CDR3 comprises 16 residues. CDR3 loop: CASSFTPGGQQETQYF. The CDR3 DNA reads as TGTGCCAGCAGTTTCACCCCAGGGGGGCAGCAAGAGACCCAGTACTTC.

V usage is TRBV15 and J usage is TRBJ2-3; 10 nucleotides agree with TRBD1. Unmatched junction bases numbered 5, after V lost 5 bases and J lost 3 bases. This CDR3 comprises 15 residues. The germline V gene encodes CDR1 LNHNV and CDR2 YYDKDF (reference sequence). The CDR3 DNA follows: TGTGCCACCAGCGGACAGGGGGTCAGAACAGATACGCAGTATTTT. Residues: CATSGQGVRTDTQYF.

This clonotype showed up just a few times. Since a much larger clone is just one base distant, this may be a read error. The chain is built from TRBV27 and TRBJ1-1; D possibly corresponds to TRBD1 (5 bases). Germline V gives CDR1 MNHEY, CDR2 SMNVEV (reference sequence). The CDR3 consists of 13 residues. V lost 2 bases and J lost 1, with 5 bases in between. CDR3 sequence (DNA): TGTGCCAGCAGTTTAGGGACGAACACTGAAGCTTTCTTT. Amino acids: CASSLGTNTEAFF.

This clonotype was picked up a small number of times. The V gene is TRBV7-9, the J gene TRBJ2-7, with D perhaps matching TRBD1 (6 bases). Germline V gene lookup returns CDR1 SEHNR and CDR2 FQNEAQ (reference sequence). Trimming removed 0 bases from V and 0 bases from J, with 12 bases in between. CDR3 length: 16 amino acids. CDR3 in amino acids: CASSLAGASFSYEQYF. DNA for the CDR3: TGTGCCAGCAGCTTAGCGGGGGCATCGTTCTCCTACGAGCAGTACTTC.

The chain recombines TRBV7-9 with TRBJ1-4, with D unclear. CDR1 and CDR2 from the germline V gene are SEHNR and FQNEAQ (reference sequence). Trimming left V 4 bases short and J 4 bases short, with 10 bases between. The CDR3 is 14 amino acids. CDR3 sequence: CASSSREGNEKLFF. CDR3 DNA: TGTGCCAGCAGCTCAAGGGAGGGTAATGAAAAACTGTTTTTT.

This rearrangement joins TRBV20-1 to TRBJ2-2; D possibly corresponds to TRBD2 (5 bases). The CDR3 sequence is 16 residues long. Germline values: CDR1 DFQATT, CDR2 SNEGSKA (reference sequence). V lost 4 bases to trimming and J lost 4 bases, with 19 bases between them. The CDR3, as DNA: TGCAGTGCTATAACCGCACTAACCGCGGGCACCGGGGAGCTGTTTTTT. It codes for CSAITALTAGTGELFF.

This clonotype has just one count. The CDR3 here is CATSFGGGDEQYF. The CDR3 DNA is TGTGCCACCAGCTTCGGAGGGGGGGATGAGCAGTACTTC. The V gene is TRBV15, the J gene TRBJ2-7, with a weak D call TRBD2 (7 bases). Trimming stripped 5 bases from V and 7 bases from J, with 15 bases between. The CDR3 has 13 residues. In germline, CDR1 is LNHNV, CDR2 YYDKDF (reference sequence).

This clonotype was seen more than once but under ten times. V is TRBV29-1 and J is TRBJ2-7, with D perhaps matching TRBD2 (6 bases). Germline CDR1 SQVTM, CDR2 ANQGSEA. This CDR3 comprises 13 residues. Trimming removed 4 bases from V and 1 base from J, with 11 bases in between. The CDR3, as DNA: TGCAGCGTTGTCGGGAGTGCTTCCTACGAGCAGTACTTC. Its protein is CSVVGSASYEQYF.

This clonotype was seen only a few times. The rearrangement joins TRBV7-9 to TRBJ2-7; 8 nucleotides align to TRBD1. CDR1 and CDR2 (germline): SEHNR, FQNEAQ (reference sequence). CDR3 length: 14 amino acids. V was pared by 4 bases and J by 2 bases, with 4 bases of the junction left unmatched. The CDR3 bases are TGTGCCAGCAGCTCGGACAGGGATACCTACGAGCAGTACTTC. This sequence encodes CASSSDRDTYEQYF.

The DNA of the CDR3 is TGTGCCAGCAGCCGCCGGGACAGTACCTACGAGCAGTACTTC. Residues: CASSRRDSTYEQYF. The chain recombines TRBV3-1 with TRBJ2-7, with TRBD1 matching over 7 bases. Germline lookup yields CDR1 LGHDT and CDR2 YNNKEL (reference sequence). Unmatched junction bases numbered 5, after V lost 4 bases and J lost 2 bases. This CDR3 region has 14 residues.

This clonotype was counted once. The CDR3: CASSYPAPLAYEQYF. CDR3 sequence (DNA): TGTGCCAGCAGTTACCCGGCCCCCCTAGCGTACGAGCAGTACTTC. This sequence joins TRBV6-2 or TRBV6-3 and TRBJ2-7; weak D call: TRBD2 (6 bases). This CDR3 has 15 amino acids. The V end was cut by 2 bases, the J end by 4 bases, with 15 bases between. Looked up from germline, CDR1 is MNHEY and CDR2 is SVGEGT.

The table lists this clonotype with many counts. This chain uses TRBV11-1 with TRBJ2-1; either TRBD1 or TRBD2 may supply D (5 bases each). Germline V CDR1 and CDR2: SGHAT, FQDESV (reference sequence). The CDR3 covers 16 residues. Trimming removed 6 bases from V and 4 bases from J, with 19 bases in between. This chain's CDR3 is CASRGLGDLPYNEQFF. The CDR3 DNA sequence: TGTGCCAGCAGGGGGCTGGGGGACCTCCCTTACAATGAGCAGTTCTTC.

About this clonotype: The junction differs from germline at one of its ends, possibly a read error. The chain couples TRBV20-1 to TRBJ2-3; TRBD2 agrees at 14 bases. Germline V gives CDR1 DFQATT, CDR2 SNEGSKA (reference sequence). The CDR3 spans 16 residues. CDR3 sequence: CSARGGTSGSPDTQYF. CDR3 nucleotide sequence: TGCAGTGCGAGAGGTGGGACTAGCGGGAGCCCAGATACGCAGTATTTT.

V usage is TRBV19 and J usage is TRBJ2-6; perhaps TRBD2 as D (5 bases). The CDR3 extends over 16 amino acids. Between the trimmed V and J ends, which lost 3 bases and 0 bases, there was a span of 9 bases. Germline V gene data show CDR1 as LNHDA and CDR2 as SQIVND (reference sequence). CDR3 sequence reads: CASSISEYSGANVLTF. CDR3 sequence (DNA): TGTGCCAGTAGTATTAGCGAGTACTCTGGGGCCAACGTCCTGACTTTC. Full variable domain (remainder filled in from reference TRBV19 and TRBJ2-6): DGGITQSPKYLFRKEGQNVTLSCEQNLNHDAMYWYRQDPGQGLRLIYYSQIVNDFQKGDIAEGYSVSREKKESFPLTVTSAQKNPTAFYLCASSISEYSGANVLTFGAGSRLTVL.

The chain links TRBV10-2 to TRBJ2-7, with no clear D. Per germline, CDR1 WSHSY and CDR2 SAAADI. The V end lost 3 bases, the J end lost 4 bases, and 4 bases lay between the germline ends. The CDR3 runs 11 residues. This CDR3 is CASSDVYEQYF. The DNA for the CDR3 is TGCGCCAGCAGTGACGTTTACGAGCAGTACTTC.

This clonotype was seen at least ten times. V and J are TRBV9 and TRBJ2-1; D may correspond to TRBD1 or TRBD2 (6 bases each). V gave up 0 bases and J gave up 4 bases, with 11 bases separating them. CDR1 SGDLS and CDR2 YYNGEE come from the germline V gene. CDR3 length: 15 residues. CDR3 nucleotide sequence: TGTGCCAGCAGCGTAGGGGGGGCGGAGTACAATGAGCAGTTCTTC. Protein sequence: CASSVGGAEYNEQFF.

This clonotype came up many times. The rearrangement uses TRBV20-1 and TRBJ1-1; 7 bases are shared with TRBD1. V trimming: 1 base; J trimming: 5 bases; junction bases outside the gene matches: 4. The germline CDR1 and CDR2 sequences are DFQATT and SNEGSKA (reference sequence). The CDR3 has 13 amino acids. The CDR3: CSARVTGETEAFF. The CDR3 DNA reads TGCAGTGCTAGAGTCACAGGGGAGACTGAAGCTTTCTTT.